This T cell receptor beta chain was identified in a study of blood T cell repertoires in COVID-19. Study summary: Italy, Spain and the United States were the sources of the convalescent and acute COVID-19 samples. The analysed material was cDNA or gDNA that came from T cells, B-cell-depleted T cells, or PBMCs.

This CDR3 spans 14 amino acids. V lost 5 bases to trimming and J lost 2 bases, with 10 bases between them. Germline CDR1 reads LNHDA; CDR2 reads SQIVND (reference sequence). In the original workflow: The authors estimated nucleated cell counts from reference gene primer amplification. Using immunoSEQ multiplex PCR, the repertoire was profiled, and TCRdb retains in-frame clones only, with some absent. D and trimming were read from the DNA, whereas the V and J calls and clone size are those reported in that table. The table shows more than 200,000 clones, with 88% occurring only once. This receptor was taken from a man aged 70 or older with acute or convalescent COVID-19. The specimen was peripheral blood. The rearrangement links TRBV19 to TRBJ2-4; D not certain. This CDR3 is CASSGARTKNIQYF. CDR3 coding DNA: TGTGCCAGTAGTGGCGCTAGGACCAAAAACATTCAGTACTTC.